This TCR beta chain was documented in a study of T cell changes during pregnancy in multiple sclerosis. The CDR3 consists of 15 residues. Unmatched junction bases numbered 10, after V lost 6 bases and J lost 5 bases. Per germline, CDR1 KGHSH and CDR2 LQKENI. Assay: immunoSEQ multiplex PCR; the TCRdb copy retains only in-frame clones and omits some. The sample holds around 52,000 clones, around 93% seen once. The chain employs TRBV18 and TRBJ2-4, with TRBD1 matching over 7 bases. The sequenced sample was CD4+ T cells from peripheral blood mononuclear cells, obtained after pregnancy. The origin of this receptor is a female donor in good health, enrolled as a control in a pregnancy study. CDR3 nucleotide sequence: TGTGCCAGCTCCCCCCAGGGACAGCGACAAAACATTCAGTACTTC. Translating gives CASSPQGQRQNIQYF.